This TCR beta chain is from a study of blood T cell repertoires in COVID-19. Across the study: Whether acute or convalescent, the COVID-19 samples came from the United States, Italy and Spain. Sources were T cells, B-cell-depleted T cells, or PBMCs; the material itself was cDNA or gDNA.

Per the original methods: How many nucleated cells were present was estimated from reference gene primer amplification. Using immunoSEQ multiplex PCR, the repertoire was profiled, and TCRdb retains in-frame clones only, with some absent. The V and J calls and clone size come from that table; D and trimming were worked out from the DNA. Of approximately 140,000 clones in the sample, over 70% were seen once. Trimming removed 4 bases from V and 6 bases from J; junction bases left unmatched: 11. The germline CDR1 and CDR2 sequences are LNHDA and SQIVND (reference sequence). This CDR3 region has 16 residues.

This receptor was taken from a man in his sixties with active or convalescent COVID-19. V gene TRBV19 combines with J gene TRBJ2-3, with 9 nucleotides matching TRBD1. The specimen sequenced was peripheral blood. The CDR3: CASSTTGTGRGDTQYF. CDR3 coding DNA: TGTGCCAGTAGTACCACCGGGACAGGGAGGGGGGATACGCAGTATTTT. The full variable domain, in which reference TRBV19 and TRBJ2-3 provide the parts outside the CDR3, is DGGITQSPKYLFRKEGQNVTLSCEQNLNHDAMYWYRQDPGQGLRLIYYSQIVNDFQKGDIAEGYSVSREKKESFPLTVTSAQKNPTAFYLCASSTTGTGRGDTQYFGPGTRLTVL.